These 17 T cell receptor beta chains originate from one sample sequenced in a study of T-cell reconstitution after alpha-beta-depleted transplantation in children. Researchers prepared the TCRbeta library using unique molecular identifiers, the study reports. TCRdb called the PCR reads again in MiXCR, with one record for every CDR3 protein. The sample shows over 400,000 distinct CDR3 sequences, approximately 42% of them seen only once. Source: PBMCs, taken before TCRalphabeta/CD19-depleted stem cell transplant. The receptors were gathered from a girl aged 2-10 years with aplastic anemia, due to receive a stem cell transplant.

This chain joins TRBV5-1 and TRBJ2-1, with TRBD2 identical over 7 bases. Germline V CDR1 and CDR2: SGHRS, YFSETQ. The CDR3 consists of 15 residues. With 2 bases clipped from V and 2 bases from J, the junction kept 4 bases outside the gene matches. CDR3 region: CASSFVLAAYNEQFF. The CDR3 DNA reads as TGCGCCAGCAGCTTTGTGCTAGCGGCCTACAATGAGCAGTTCTTC. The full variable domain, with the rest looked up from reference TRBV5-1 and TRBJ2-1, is KAGVTQTPRYLIKTRGQQVTLSCSPISGHRSVSWYQQTPGQGLQFLFEYFSETQRNKGNFPGRFSGRQFSNSRSEMNVSTLELGDSALYLCASSFVLAAYNEQFFGPGTRLTVL.

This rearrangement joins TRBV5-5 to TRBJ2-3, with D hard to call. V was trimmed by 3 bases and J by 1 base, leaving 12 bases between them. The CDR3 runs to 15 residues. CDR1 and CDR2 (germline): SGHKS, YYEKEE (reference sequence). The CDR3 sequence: CASSSVWQRTDTQYF. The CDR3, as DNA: TGTGCCAGCAGCTCGGTTTGGCAGCGCACAGATACGCAGTATTTT.

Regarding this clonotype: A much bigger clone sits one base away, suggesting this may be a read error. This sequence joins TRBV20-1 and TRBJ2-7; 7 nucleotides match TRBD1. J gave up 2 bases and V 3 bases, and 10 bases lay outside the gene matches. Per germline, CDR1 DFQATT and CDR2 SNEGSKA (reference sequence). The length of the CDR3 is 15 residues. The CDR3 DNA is TGCAGTGCTAGCATTCGGAGACAGGGACCCTACGAGCAGTACTTC. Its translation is CSASIRRQGPYEQYF.

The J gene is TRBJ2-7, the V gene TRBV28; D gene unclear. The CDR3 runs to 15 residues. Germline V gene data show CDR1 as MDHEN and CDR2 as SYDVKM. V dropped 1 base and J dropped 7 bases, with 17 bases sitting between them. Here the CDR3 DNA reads TGTGCCAGCAGTTTATCCAGACTCCTATCTGGGGAGCAGTACTTC. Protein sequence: CASSLSRLLSGEQYF.

The CDR3 region has the DNA TGTGCCAGCAGCCCGCCCAGGGGGAAGAGTGAGCAGTTCTTC. Translating it yields CASSPPRGKSEQFF. The V call is TRBV7-9, the J call TRBJ2-1; 7 bases are shared with TRBD1. V dropped 5 bases and J dropped 9; count of bases not matched to a gene: 10. CDR1 is SEHNR and CDR2 is FQNEAQ in the germline V gene (reference sequence). This CDR3 is 14 amino acids long.

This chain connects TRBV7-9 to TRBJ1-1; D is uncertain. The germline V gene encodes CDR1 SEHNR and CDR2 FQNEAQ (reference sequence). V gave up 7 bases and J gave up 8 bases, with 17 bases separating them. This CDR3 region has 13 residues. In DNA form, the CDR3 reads TGTGCCAGCATCCCTGGTAAGGGTGGGGAAGCTTTCTTT. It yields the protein CASIPGKGGEAFF.

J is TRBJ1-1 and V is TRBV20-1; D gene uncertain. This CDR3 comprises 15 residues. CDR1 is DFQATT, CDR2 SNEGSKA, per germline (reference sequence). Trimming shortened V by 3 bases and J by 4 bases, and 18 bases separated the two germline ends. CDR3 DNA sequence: TGCAGTGCTAGCCCGACCCGGGGATCGGTCACTGAAGCTTTCTTT. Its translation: CSASPTRGSVTEAFF.

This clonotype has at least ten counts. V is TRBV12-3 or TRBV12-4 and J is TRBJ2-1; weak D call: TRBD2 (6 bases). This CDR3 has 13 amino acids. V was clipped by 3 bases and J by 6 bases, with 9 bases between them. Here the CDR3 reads CASSFPGGNEQFF. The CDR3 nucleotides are TGTGCCAGCAGTTTTCCCGGGGGCAATGAGCAGTTCTTC.

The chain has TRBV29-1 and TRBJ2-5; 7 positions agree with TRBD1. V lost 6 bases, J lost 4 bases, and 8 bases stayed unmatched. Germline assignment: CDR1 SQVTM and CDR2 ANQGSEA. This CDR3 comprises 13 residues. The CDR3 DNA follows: TGCAGCGTGGGGGCCAGGGGGAGAGAGACCCAGTACTTC. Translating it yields CSVGARGRETQYF. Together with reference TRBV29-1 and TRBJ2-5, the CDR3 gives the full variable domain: SAVISQKPSRDICQRGTSLTIQCQVDSQVTMMFWYRQQPGQSLTLIATANQGSEATYESGFVIDKFPISRPNLTFSTLTVSNMSPEDSSIYLCSVGARGRETQYFGPGTRLLVL.

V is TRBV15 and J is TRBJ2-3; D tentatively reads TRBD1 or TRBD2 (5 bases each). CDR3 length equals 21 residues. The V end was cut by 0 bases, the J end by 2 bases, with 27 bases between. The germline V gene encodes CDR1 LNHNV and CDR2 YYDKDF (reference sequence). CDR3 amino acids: CATSRDRWDQGAPAPTDTQYF. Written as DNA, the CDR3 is TGTGCCACCAGCAGAGATCGGTGGGACCAGGGAGCCCCGGCTCCCACAGATACGCAGTATTTT.

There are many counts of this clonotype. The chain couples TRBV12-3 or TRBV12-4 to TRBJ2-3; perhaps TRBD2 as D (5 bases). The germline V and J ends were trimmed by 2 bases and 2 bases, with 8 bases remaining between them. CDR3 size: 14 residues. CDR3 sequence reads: CASSLSGDTDTQYF. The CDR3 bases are TGTGCCAGCAGTTTAAGCGGAGACACAGATACGCAGTATTTT.

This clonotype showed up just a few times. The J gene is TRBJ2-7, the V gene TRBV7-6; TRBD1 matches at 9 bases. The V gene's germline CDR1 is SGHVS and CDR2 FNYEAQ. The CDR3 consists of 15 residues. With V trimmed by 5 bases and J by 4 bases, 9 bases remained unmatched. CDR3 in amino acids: CASSQSGTGRYEQYF. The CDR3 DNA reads TGTGCCAGCAGCCAATCCGGGACAGGGAGGTACGAGCAGTACTTC. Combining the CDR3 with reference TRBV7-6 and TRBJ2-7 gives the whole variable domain GAGVSQSPRYKVTKRGQDVALRCDPISGHVSLYWYRQALGQGPEFLTYFNYEAQQDKSGLPNDRFSAERPEGSISTLTIQRTEQRDSAMYRCASSQSGTGRYEQYFGPGTRLTVT.

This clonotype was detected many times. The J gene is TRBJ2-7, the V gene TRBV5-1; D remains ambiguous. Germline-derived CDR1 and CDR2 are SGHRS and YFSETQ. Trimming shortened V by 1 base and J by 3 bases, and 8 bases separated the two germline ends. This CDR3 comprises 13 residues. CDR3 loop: CASSLRDGYEQYF. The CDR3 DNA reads TGCGCCAGCAGCTTGAGGGATGGCTACGAGCAGTACTTC.

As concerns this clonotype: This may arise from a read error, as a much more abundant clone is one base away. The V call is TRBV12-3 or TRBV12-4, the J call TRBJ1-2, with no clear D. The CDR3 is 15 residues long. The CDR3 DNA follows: TGTGCCAGCAGTTTAGGAGGGTCCTATGGGTATGGCTACCCCTTC. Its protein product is CASSLGGSYGYGYPF.

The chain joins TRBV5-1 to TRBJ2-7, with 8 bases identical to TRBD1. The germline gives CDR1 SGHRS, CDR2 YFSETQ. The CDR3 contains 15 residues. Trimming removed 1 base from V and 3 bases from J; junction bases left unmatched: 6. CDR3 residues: CASSLHTGGDYEQYF. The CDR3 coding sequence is TGCGCCAGCAGCTTGCATACAGGGGGAGACTACGAGCAGTACTTC.

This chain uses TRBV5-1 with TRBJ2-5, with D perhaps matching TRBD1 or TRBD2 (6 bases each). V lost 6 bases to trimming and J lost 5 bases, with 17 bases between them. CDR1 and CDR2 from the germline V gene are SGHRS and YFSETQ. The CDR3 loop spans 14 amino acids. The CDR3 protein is CASIDTGAPETQYF. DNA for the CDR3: TGCGCCAGCATCGATACGGGGGCGCCGGAGACCCAGTACTTC.

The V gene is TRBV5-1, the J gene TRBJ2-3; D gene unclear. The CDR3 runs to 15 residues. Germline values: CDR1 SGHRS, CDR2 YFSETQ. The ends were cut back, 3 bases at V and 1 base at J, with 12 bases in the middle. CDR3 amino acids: CASSSASVGTDTQYF. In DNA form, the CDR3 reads TGCGCCAGCAGCTCCGCGAGCGTCGGCACAGATACGCAGTATTTT.